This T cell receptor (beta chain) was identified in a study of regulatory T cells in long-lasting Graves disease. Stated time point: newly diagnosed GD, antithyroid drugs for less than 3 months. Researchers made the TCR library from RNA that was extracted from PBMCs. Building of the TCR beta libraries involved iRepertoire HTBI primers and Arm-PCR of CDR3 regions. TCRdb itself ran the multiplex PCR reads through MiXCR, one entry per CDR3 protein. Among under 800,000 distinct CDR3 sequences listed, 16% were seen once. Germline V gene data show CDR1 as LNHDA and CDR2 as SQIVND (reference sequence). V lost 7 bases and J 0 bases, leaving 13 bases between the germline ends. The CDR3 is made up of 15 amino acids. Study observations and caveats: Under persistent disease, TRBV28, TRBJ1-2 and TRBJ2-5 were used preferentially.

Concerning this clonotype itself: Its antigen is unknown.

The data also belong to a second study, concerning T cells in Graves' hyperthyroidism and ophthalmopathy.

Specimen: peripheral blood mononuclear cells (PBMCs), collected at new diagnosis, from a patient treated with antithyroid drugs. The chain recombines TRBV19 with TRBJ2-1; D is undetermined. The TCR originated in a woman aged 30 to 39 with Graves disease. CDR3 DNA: TGTGCCAGTATGACGCAACACAGCTCCTACAATGAGCAGTTCTTC. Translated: CASMTQHSSYNEQFF.